A selection of T cell receptor beta chains follows, all from one sample in a study of blood T cell repertoires in COVID-19. The table came from immunoSEQ multiplex PCR; TCRdb's copy has only in-frame clones and leaves some out. The sample yields some 490,000 clones, roughly 85% seen once. The material sequenced was peripheral blood. The receptors stem from a human donor in a cohort sampled during active COVID-19. The CDR3 runs from the conserved cysteine through the conserved F or W. A D gene is named only where the DNA matches it firmly. Size is omitted from some rows. Given values are once, few, many or a class for expanded clones.

TRBV28	.	.	TRBJ1-1	CASSVTGSRNTEAFF	TGTGCCAGCAGCGTGACAGGTAGTCGGAACACTGAAGCTTTCTTT
TRBV9	.	.	TRBJ1-2	CASSATLTGPYGYTF	TGTGCCAGCAGCGCAACTTTGACAGGACCCTATGGCTACACCTTC
TRBV25-1	.	.	TRBJ2-5	CASSEYSGFSETQYF	TGTGCCAGCAGTGAATATTCAGGGTTTAGCGAGACCCAGTACTTC
TRBV7-2	TRBD1	.	TRBJ1-1	CASSPRTGHTEAFF	TGTGCCAGCAGCCCCCGGACAGGCCACACTGAAGCTTTCTTT
TRBV24-1	TRBD1	.	TRBJ2-1	CATSDPGQNYNEQFF	TGTGCCACCAGTGATCCGGGACAGAATTACAATGAGCAGTTCTTC
TRBV11-2	TRBD2	.	TRBJ2-7	CASSLGASGTNEQYF	TGTGCCAGCAGCTTAGGTGCTAGCGGGACAAACGAGCAGTACTTC
TRBV27	TRBD2	.	TRBJ2-1	CASSLAGAGGSYNEQFF	TGTGCCAGCAGTTTAGCTGGCGCGGGAGGCTCCTACAATGAGCAGTTCTTC
TRBV14	.	.	TRBJ1-1	CASSLDYRVNEAFF	TGTGCCAGCAGCCTGGACTACCGGGTGAATGAAGCTTTCTTT
TRBV25-1	TRBD1	.	TRBJ1-2	CASRPNPGTGGIGYTF	TGTGCCAGCAGACCTAACCCCGGGACAGGGGGCATTGGCTACACCTTC
TRBV10-3	TRBD2	.	TRBJ2-3	CAISSIAGSTDTQYF	TGTGCCATCAGTTCCATAGCGGGAAGCACAGATACGCAGTATTTT
TRBV19	TRBD2	once	TRBJ2-1	CASREAGPPYNEQFF	TGTGCCAGTAGGGAAGCGGGACCCCCCTACAATGAGCAGTTCTTC
TRBV7-2	.	once	TRBJ2-1	CASSSLLELYNEQFF	TGTGCCAGCAGCTCCCTCTTAGAGCTATACAATGAGCAGTTCTTC
TRBV29-1	TRBD2	.	TRBJ2-7	CSVEESGGGYEQYF	TGCAGCGTTGAAGAAAGCGGGGGCGGCTACGAGCAGTACTTC
TRBV4-1	TRBD2	.	TRBJ2-3	CASSRPRSGIDTQYF	TGCGCCAGCAGCCGCCCGAGGAGCGGGATAGATACGCAGTATTTT
TRBV30	.	.	TRBJ2-5	CAWRHKPGWAQYF	TGTGCCTGGAGACACAAACCAGGATGGGCCCAGTACTTC
TRBV4-1	.	.	TRBJ2-7	CASSQGGDSSYEQYF	TGCGCCAGCAGCCAAGGCGGGGATAGCTCCTACGAGCAGTACTTC
TRBV7-3	.	once	TRBJ1-2	CASSLTSGDYGYTF	TGTGCCAGCAGCTTAACGTCGGGGGACTATGGCTACACCTTC
TRBV7-8	.	.	TRBJ2-1	CASSLLRGVNEQFF	TGTGCCAGCAGCTTACTCCGGGGTGTCAATGAGCAGTTCTTC
TRBV9	.	.	TRBJ2-1	CASSVDSGFYNEQFF	TGTGCCAGCAGCGTAGACAGCGGTTTCTACAATGAGCAGTTCTTC
TRBV14	.	.	TRBJ2-2	CASSRTKGVLIRELFF	TGTGCCAGCAGCCGGACTAAGGGTGTCCTCATCCGGGAGCTGTTTTTT
TRBV5-1	.	.	TRBJ1-5	CASRAGGNQPQHF	TGCGCCAGCAGGGCAGGTGGGAATCAGCCCCAGCATTTT
TRBV18	TRBD1	.	TRBJ2-1	CASSLTRTGNNEQFF	TGTGCCAGCTCACTAACTAGGACAGGTAACAATGAGCAGTTCTTC
TRBV28	TRBD1	few	TRBJ1-2	CASSLAGGAPDGYTF	TGTGCCAGCAGTTTGGCAGGGGGCGCCCCTGATGGCTACACCTTC
TRBV5-1	TRBD2	few	TRBJ2-1	CASSGGGLASGNEQFF	TGCGCCAGCAGCGGTGGTGGACTAGCTTCGGGGAATGAGCAGTTCTTC
TRBV19	.	.	TRBJ1-6	CASSRRTDSSSPLHF	TGTGCCAGTAGTAGGAGGACAGACTCTAGCTCACCCCTCCACTTT
TRBV3-1/TRBV3-2	.	.	TRBJ1-5	CASSQEGHNQPQHF	TGTGCCAGCAGCCAAGAAGGACATAATCAGCCCCAGCATTTT
TRBV6-1	.	.	TRBJ1-5	CASSEQGWQPQHF	TGTGCCAGCAGTGAACAGGGATGGCAGCCCCAGCATTTT
TRBV18	TRBD1	.	TRBJ2-1	CASSPQIRGPEQFF	TGTGCCAGCTCACCACAGATTAGGGGGCCTGAGCAGTTCTTC
TRBV11-3	TRBD2	.	TRBJ2-2	CASSRGGLDSGELFF	TGTGCCAGCAGCCGAGGGGGACTAGATAGCGGGGAGCTGTTTTTT
TRBV12-3/TRBV12-4	.	.	TRBJ2-7	CASSLDSSYEQYF	TGTGCCAGCAGTTTAGATAGCTCCTACGAGCAGTACTTC
TRBV18	.	.	TRBJ2-5	CASSLGEDQYF	TGTGCCAGCTCACTGGGAGAGGACCAGTACTTC
TRBV29-1	TRBD1	few	TRBJ2-7	CSVTGQGSYEQYF	TGCAGCGTTACCGGACAGGGGTCCTACGAGCAGTACTTC
TRBV6-2/TRBV6-3	TRBD1	.	TRBJ2-2	CASSYVSGGPTGELFF	TGTGCCAGCAGTTACGTTTCAGGGGGCCCCACCGGGGAGCTGTTTTTT
TRBV6-5	TRBD1	.	TRBJ2-7	CASSYDGQGKAYEQYF	TGTGCCAGCAGTTACGACGGACAGGGGAAGGCCTACGAGCAGTACTTC
TRBV2	TRBD1	.	TRBJ2-7	CASKGQGTYEQYF	TGTGCCAGCAAGGGACAGGGAACCTACGAGCAGTACTTC